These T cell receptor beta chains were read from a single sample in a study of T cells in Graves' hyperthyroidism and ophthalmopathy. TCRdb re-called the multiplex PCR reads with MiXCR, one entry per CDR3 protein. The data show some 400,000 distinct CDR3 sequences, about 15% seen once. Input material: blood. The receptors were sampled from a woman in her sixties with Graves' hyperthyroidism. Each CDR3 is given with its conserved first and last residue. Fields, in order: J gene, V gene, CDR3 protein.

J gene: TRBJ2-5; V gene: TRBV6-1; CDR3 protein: CASSSSTGTGGETQYF
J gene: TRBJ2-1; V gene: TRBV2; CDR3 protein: CASSGVTGMNEQFF
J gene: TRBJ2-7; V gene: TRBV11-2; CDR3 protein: CASSIAGTVSIYEQYF
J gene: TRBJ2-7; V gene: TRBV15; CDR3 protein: CATSRRDGPYEQYF
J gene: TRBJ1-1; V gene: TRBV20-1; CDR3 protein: CSATPAGSRNTEAFF
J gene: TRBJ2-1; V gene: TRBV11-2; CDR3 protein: CASNTPGGLDEQFF
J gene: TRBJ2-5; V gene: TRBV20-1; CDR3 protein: CSASTTVETQYF
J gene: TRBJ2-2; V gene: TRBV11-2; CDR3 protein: CASSLGRLAGVSGELFF
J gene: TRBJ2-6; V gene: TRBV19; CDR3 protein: CASSTGRLSGANVLTF
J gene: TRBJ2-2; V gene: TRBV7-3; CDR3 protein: CASSSLATGTGELFF
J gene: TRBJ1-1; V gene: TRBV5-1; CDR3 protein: CASSLNRGNTEAFF
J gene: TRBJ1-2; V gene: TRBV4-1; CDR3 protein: CASSARPRRYGYTF
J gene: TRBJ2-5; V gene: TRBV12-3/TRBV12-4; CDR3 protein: CASSLGADSGETQYF
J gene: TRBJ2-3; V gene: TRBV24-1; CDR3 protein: CATRDSVTDTQYF
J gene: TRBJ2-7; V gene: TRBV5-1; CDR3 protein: CASSRRDISYEQYF
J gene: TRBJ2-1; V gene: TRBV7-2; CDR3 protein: CASSLESRSYEQFF